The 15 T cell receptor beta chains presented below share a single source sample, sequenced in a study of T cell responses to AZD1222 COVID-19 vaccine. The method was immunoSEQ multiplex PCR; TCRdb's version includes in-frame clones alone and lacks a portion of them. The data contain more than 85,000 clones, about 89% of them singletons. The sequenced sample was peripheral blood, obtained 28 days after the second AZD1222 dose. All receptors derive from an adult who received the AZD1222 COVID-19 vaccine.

The CDR3, as DNA: TGCGCCAGCAGCCTACTCGGTACTACGGACAGGGACTTCTCCTACGAGCAGTACTTC. Its translation is CASSLLGTTDRDFSYEQYF. V usage is TRBV5-1 and J usage is TRBJ2-7; 8 nucleotides line up with TRBD1. The V gene end was trimmed by 4 bases and the J gene end by 0 bases; junction bases not matched to a gene: 18. Germline V gene sequence: CDR1 SGHRS, CDR2 YFSETQ. This CDR3 spans 19 amino acids.

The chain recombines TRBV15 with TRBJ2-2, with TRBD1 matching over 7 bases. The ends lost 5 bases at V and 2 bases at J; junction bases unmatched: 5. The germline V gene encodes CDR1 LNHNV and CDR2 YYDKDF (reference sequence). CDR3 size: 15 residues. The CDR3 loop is CATSGRQGNTGELFF. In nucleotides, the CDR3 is TGTGCCACCAGCGGACGACAGGGAAACACCGGGGAGCTGTTTTTT.

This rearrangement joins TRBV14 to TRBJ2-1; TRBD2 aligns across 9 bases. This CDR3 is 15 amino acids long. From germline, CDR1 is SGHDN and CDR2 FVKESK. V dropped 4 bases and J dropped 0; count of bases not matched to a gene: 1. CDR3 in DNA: TGTGCCAGCAGCCCAGCGGGGGGCTCCTACAATGAGCAGTTCTTC. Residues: CASSPAGGSYNEQFF. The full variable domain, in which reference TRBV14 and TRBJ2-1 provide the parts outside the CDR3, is EAGVTQFPSHSVIEKGQTVTLRCDPISGHDNLYWYRRVMGKEIKFLLHFVKESKQDESGMPNNRFLAERTGGTYSTLKVQPAELEDSGVYFCASSPAGGSYNEQFFGPGTRLTVL.

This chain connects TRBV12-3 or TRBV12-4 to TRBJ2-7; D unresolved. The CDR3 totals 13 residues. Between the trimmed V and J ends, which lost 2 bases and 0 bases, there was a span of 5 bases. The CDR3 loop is CASSLWGSYEQYF. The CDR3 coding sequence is TGTGCCAGCAGTTTATGGGGCTCCTACGAGCAGTACTTC.

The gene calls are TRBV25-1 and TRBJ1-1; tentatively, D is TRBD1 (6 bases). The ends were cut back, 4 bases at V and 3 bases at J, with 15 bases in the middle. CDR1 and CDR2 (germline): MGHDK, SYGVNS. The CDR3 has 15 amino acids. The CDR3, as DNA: TGTGCCAGCAGTGGGGGTGAGGGGGTATACACTGAAGCTTTCTTT. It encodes CASSGGEGVYTEAFF.

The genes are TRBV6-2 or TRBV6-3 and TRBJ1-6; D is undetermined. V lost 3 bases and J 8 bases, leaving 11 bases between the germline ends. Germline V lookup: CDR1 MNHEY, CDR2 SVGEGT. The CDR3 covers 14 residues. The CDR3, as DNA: TGTGCCAGCAGTTATTTCGGTGAGGATTCACCCCTCCACTTT. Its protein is CASSYFGEDSPLHF.

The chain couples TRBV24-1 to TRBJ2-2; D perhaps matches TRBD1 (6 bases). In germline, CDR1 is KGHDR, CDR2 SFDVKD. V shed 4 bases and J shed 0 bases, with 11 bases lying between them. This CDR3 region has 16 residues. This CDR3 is CATSDHRDANTGELFF. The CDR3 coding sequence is TGTGCCACCAGTGACCACAGGGACGCGAACACCGGGGAGCTGTTTTTT.

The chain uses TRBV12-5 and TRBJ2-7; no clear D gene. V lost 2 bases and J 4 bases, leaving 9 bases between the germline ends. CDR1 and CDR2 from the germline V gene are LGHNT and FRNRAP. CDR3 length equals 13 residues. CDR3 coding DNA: TGTGCTAGTGGTTTGAACGAGGAATACGAGCAGTACTTC. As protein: CASGLNEEYEQYF.

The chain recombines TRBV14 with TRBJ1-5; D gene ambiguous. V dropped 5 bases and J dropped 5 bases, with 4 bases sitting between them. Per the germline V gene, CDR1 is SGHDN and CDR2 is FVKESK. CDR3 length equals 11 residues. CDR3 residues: CASSSDQPQHF. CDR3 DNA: TGTGCCAGCAGCTCAGATCAGCCCCAGCATTTT.

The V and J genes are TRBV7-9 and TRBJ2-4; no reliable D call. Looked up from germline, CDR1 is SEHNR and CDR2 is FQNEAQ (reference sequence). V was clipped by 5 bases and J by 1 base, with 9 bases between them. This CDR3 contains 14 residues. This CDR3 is CASSGRYAKNIQYF. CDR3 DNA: TGTGCCAGCAGCGGGCGGTATGCCAAAAACATTCAGTACTTC.

Here the CDR3 DNA reads TGCGCCAGCAGGGCAACAGGGACTAACACCGGGGAGCTGTTTTTT. Translated: CASRATGTNTGELFF. The rearrangement uses TRBV5-1 and TRBJ2-2; D might be TRBD1 or TRBD2, each matching 6 bases. Germline V gene data show CDR1 as SGHRS and CDR2 as YFSETQ. The V gene lost 5 bases and the J gene lost 2 bases, with 13 bases spanning the gap. CDR3 size: 15 residues.

The CDR3 DNA is TGTGCCAGCAGCCAGGCCGCGGGCCGCAACACCCAAGATACGCAGTATTTT. Encoded protein: CASSQAAGRNTQDTQYF. The V call is TRBV6-2 or TRBV6-3, the J call TRBJ2-3; perhaps TRBD2 as D (5 bases). CDR1 is MNHEY, CDR2 SVGEGT, per germline. This CDR3 is built from 17 residues. Trimming removed 6 bases at V and 5 bases at J, with 24 bases between.

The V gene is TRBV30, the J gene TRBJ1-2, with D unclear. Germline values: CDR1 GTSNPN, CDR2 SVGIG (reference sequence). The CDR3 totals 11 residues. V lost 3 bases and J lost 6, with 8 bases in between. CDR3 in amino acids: CAWRGSHGYTF. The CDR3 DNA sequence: TGTGCCTGGAGGGGATCACATGGCTACACCTTC.

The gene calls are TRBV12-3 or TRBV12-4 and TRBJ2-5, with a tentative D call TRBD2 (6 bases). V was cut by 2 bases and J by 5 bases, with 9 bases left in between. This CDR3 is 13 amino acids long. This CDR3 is CASSLNGGETQYF. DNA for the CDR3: TGTGCCAGCAGTTTAAACGGGGGTGAGACCCAGTACTTC.

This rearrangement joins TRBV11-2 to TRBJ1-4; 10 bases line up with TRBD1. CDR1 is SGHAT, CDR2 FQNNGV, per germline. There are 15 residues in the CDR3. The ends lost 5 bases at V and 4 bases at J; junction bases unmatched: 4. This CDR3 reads CASSRDRGLNEKLFF. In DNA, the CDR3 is TGTGCCAGCAGCCGAGACAGGGGGCTTAATGAAAAACTGTTTTTT.